Listed below are T cell receptor beta chains from one sample, sequenced in a study of blood T cells in healthy people across ages. One entry per CDR3 protein, called by TCRdb with MiXCR from the 5' RACE reads. In the table there are more than 700,000 distinct CDR3 sequences, around half of which are singletons. Material: blood. Receptors originate from a man older than 75 in good health. CDR3s include the opening cysteine and the closing phenylalanine or tryptophan. A D gene is named only where the DNA matches it firmly. The size of a clone is reported for some rows only, either as once, few or many, or as a class for expanded clones.

D	size	length	V	J	CDR3	DNA
NA	NA	13	TRBV30	TRBJ2-7	CAGWSGEHYEQYF	TGTGCCGGCTGGTCAGGAGAACACTACGAGCAGTACTTC
TRBD2	NA	17	TRBV6-4	TRBJ2-3	CASSDGGGGGGSDTQYF	TGTGCCAGCAGTGACGGCGGGGGCGGCGGGGGGTCAGATACGCAGTATTTT
NA	once	14	TRBV10-3	TRBJ2-3	CAISESVGADTQYF	TGTGCCATCAGTGAGTCCGTAGGGGCAGATACGCAGTATTTT
NA	NA	14	TRBV5-1	TRBJ2-3	CASSGGISTDTQYF	TGCGCCAGCAGCGGGGGAATTAGCACAGATACGCAGTATTTT
NA	NA	13	TRBV2	TRBJ2-7	CASSDNRVYEQYF	TGTGCCAGCAGTGATAACAGGGTCTACGAGCAGTACTTC
TRBD2	NA	15	TRBV7-2	TRBJ2-7	CASSCASGYSYEQYF	TGTGCCAGCAGCTGTGCTAGCGGTTACTCCTACGAGCAGTACTTC
NA	few	15	TRBV7-2	TRBJ2-7	CASSDIVLTSYEQYF	TGTGCCAGCAGCGATATAGTTCTTACCTCCTACGAGCAGTACTTC
NA	few	14	TRBV11-3	TRBJ2-7	CASSFRDGTYEQYF	TGTGCCAGCAGCTTCCGGGACGGCACCTACGAGCAGTACTTC
TRBD2	NA	19	TRBV6-5	TRBJ2-7	CASSSRTSGRAGISYEQYF	TGTGCCAGCAGTTCCCGGACTAGCGGGAGGGCCGGCATCTCCTACGAGCAGTACTTC
NA	NA	12	TRBV29-1	TRBJ2-2	CSVGAGEGELFF	TGCAGCGTTGGGGCAGGGGAAGGGGAGCTGTTTTTT
NA	NA	13	TRBV10-2	TRBJ1-2	CASSEIEAYGYTF	TGCGCCAGCAGTGAGATCGAGGCCTATGGCTACACCTTC
TRBD1	NA	16	TRBV12-3/TRBV12-4	TRBJ2-2	CASSQGQVDNTGELFF	TGTGCCAGCAGTCAAGGACAGGTTGACAACACCGGGGAGCTGTTTTTT
NA	many	17	TRBV7-2	TRBJ2-2	CASSLGGGFSNTGELFF	TGTGCCAGCAGCTTAGGAGGCGGTTTCTCGAACACCGGGGAGCTGTTTTTT
TRBD2	once	15	TRBV5-1	TRBJ2-1	CASGTQAGDVGEQFF	TGCGCCAGCGGAACCCAAGCGGGGGATGTGGGTGAGCAGTTCTTC
NA	few	15	TRBV9	TRBJ2-5	CASSVGRMPVETQYF	TGTGCCAGCAGCGTAGGAAGGATGCCCGTAGAGACCCAGTACTTC
NA	NA	15	TRBV9	TRBJ2-6	CASSPGFSGANVLTF	TGTGCCAGCAGCCCCGGTTTCTCTGGGGCCAACGTCCTGACTTTC
TRBD1	NA	15	TRBV6-1	TRBJ1-6	CASSEGTGGNSPLHF	TGTGCCAGCAGTGAGGGGACAGGGGGCAATTCACCCCTCCACTTT
NA	NA	15	TRBV5-1	TRBJ2-7	CASSWTRQGAHEQYF	TGCGCCAGCAGCTGGACGAGGCAGGGAGCCCACGAGCAGTACTTC
TRBD2	few	16	TRBV25-1	TRBJ2-5	CASRPGLAGEGETQYF	TGTGCCAGCAGACCAGGACTAGCGGGAGAGGGAGAGACCCAGTACTTC
TRBD2	NA	18	TRBV27	TRBJ2-7	CASSLTAGTSGIHYEQYF	TGTGCCAGCAGTTTGACAGCCGGGACTAGCGGGATCCACTACGAGCAGTACTTC
NA	few	16	TRBV12-3/TRBV12-4	TRBJ2-1	CASSRSTRGLSDEQFF	TGTGCCAGCAGTCGATCGACTAGAGGGCTATCGGATGAGCAGTTCTTC
NA	NA	13	TRBV20-1	TRBJ2-1	CSARASIGNEQFF	TGCAGTGCTAGAGCCAGCATAGGCAATGAGCAGTTCTTC
NA	NA	11	TRBV6-1	TRBJ2-1	CASLVVNEQFF	TGTGCCAGCCTAGTGGTGAATGAGCAGTTCTTC
NA	NA	13	TRBV7-9	TRBJ2-7	CASSHLDSHEQYF	TGTGCCAGCAGCCACCTAGACAGCCACGAGCAGTACTTC
NA	NA	16	TRBV4-2	TRBJ2-3	CASSLRSDAYTDTQYF	TGTGCCAGCAGCCTACGATCAGACGCCTACACAGATACGCAGTATTTT
TRBD1	NA	15	TRBV3-1	TRBJ2-1	CASSQAQGEYNEQFF	TGTGCCAGCAGCCAAGCGCAGGGGGAATACAATGAGCAGTTCTTC
NA	NA	13	TRBV10-3	TRBJ1-2	CAISESNGRGYTF	TGTGCCATCAGTGAGTCGAATGGGAGAGGCTACACCTTC
TRBD1	NA	15	TRBV4-3	TRBJ2-5	CASSLGQGEGETQYF	TGCGCCAGCAGCCTCGGACAGGGGGAGGGGGAGACCCAGTACTTC
NA	NA	16	TRBV6-5	TRBJ2-7	CASSYSTGEAHYEQYF	TGTGCCAGCAGTTACTCAACGGGAGAGGCTCACTACGAGCAGTACTTC
TRBD1	NA	15	TRBV28	TRBJ2-7	CASSSPTGSSYEQYF	TGTGCCAGCAGTTCCCCGACAGGGAGCTCCTACGAGCAGTACTTC
NA	NA	17	TRBV21-1	TRBJ2-1	CASSKVWFRSGRDEQFF	TGTGCCAGCAGCAAAGTTTGGTTTCGGAGCGGGAGAGATGAGCAGTTCTTC
NA	few	15	TRBV9	TRBJ2-1	CASTRGAGDYNEQFF	TGTGCCAGCACCCGGGGGGCGGGAGACTACAATGAGCAGTTCTTC
TRBD2	few	14	TRBV20-1	TRBJ2-4	CSARDAGGGNIQYF	TGCAGTGCTAGAGATGCGGGAGGAGGAAACATTCAGTACTTC
TRBD1	NA	14	TRBV5-1	TRBJ2-7	CASSLVDGTGEQYF	TGCGCCAGCAGCTTGGTCGATGGGACAGGGGAGCAGTACTTC
NA	many	17	TRBV5-5	TRBJ2-7	CASSLAPVGSGSYEQYF	TGTGCCAGCAGCTTGGCCCCGGTGGGTAGCGGCTCCTACGAGCAGTACTTC
NA	NA	17	TRBV7-7	TRBJ2-3	CASSLRPRTASTDTQYF	TGTGCTAGCAGCCTTCGCCCTAGGACAGCTAGCACAGATACGCAGTATTTT
NA	few	16	TRBV5-1	TRBJ1-5	CASSLGSMGSNQPQHF	TGCGCCAGCAGCTTGGGGTCAATGGGTAGCAATCAGCCCCAGCATTTT
TRBD2	NA	18	TRBV11-2	TRBJ2-2	CASSSLKRLAGVGGELFF	TGTGCCAGCAGCTCCCTTAAGAGGCTAGCGGGAGTAGGCGGGGAGCTGTTTTTT
TRBD2	NA	14	TRBV10-2	TRBJ2-3	CASLLAGGTDTQYF	TGCGCCAGCCTCCTAGCGGGAGGGACAGATACGCAGTATTTT
NA	few	14	TRBV20-1	TRBJ1-2	CSARVRGSGYGYTF	TGCAGTGCTAGAGTTCGGGGTTCAGGCTATGGCTACACCTTC
NA	many	13	TRBV6-2/TRBV6-3	TRBJ2-1	CASSRSAESEQFF	TGTGCCAGCAGCCGAAGTGCGGAGAGTGAGCAGTTCTTC
NA	few	16	TRBV2	TRBJ2-5	CASRSSAGRIGETQYF	TGTGCCAGCAGGAGTTCCGCTGGCAGGATTGGGGAGACCCAGTACTTC
NA	NA	14	TRBV18	TRBJ2-5	CASSTGTGMREQYF	TGTGCCAGCTCTACCGGGACCGGGATGAGGGAGCAGTACTTC
TRBD2	few	17	TRBV10-3	TRBJ2-5	CAISESVAGVNRETQYF	TGTGCCATCAGTGAGTCGGTAGCGGGAGTCAACCGAGAGACCCAGTACTTC
TRBD2	NA	15	TRBV4-3	TRBJ2-7	CASSPRRGYSNEQYF	TGCGCCAGCAGCCCCCGGCGGGGGTACTCCAACGAGCAGTACTTC
NA	few	16	TRBV7-9	TRBJ2-4	CASSLVIETTKNIQYF	TGTGCCAGCAGCTTAGTAATTGAGACAACCAAAAACATTCAGTACTTC
NA	NA	14	TRBV27	TRBJ2-2	CASKRERNTGELFF	TGTGCCAGCAAACGGGAACGAAACACCGGGGAGCTGTTTTTT